These 32 T cell receptor beta chains originate from one sample sequenced in a study of CD8 T cells in ankylosing spondylitis. TCRdb itself ran the 5' RACE reads through MiXCR, one entry per CDR3 protein. The repertoire consists of a few hundred thousand distinct CDR3 sequences, with 15% to 20% occurring once and the leading ten covering more than 25%. The material sequenced was blood, either unsorted or a sorted T cell fraction (not recorded which). Every receptor here comes from a male donor with ankylosing spondylitis or in good health (not recorded which).

The rearrangement links TRBV6-1 to TRBJ2-3, with a tentative D call TRBD1 (6 bases). With 7 bases removed from V and 3 bases from J, the gap between germline ends came to 23 bases. Germline values: CDR1 MNHNS, CDR2 SASEGT. This CDR3 has 17 amino acids. CDR3 DNA: TGTGCCAGCACCCTTACGGACAGCGCGTCACCGACAGATACGCAGTATTTT. It specifies CASTLTDSASPTDTQYF.

This clonotype was detected a few times. The chain is built from TRBV5-1 and TRBJ1-4; 12 nucleotides line up with TRBD1. V lost 3 bases and J lost 8; bases outside the gene matches: 2. Germline V gene lookup returns CDR1 SGHRS and CDR2 YFSETQ. The CDR3 runs to 14 residues. CDR3 coding DNA: TGCGCCAGCAGCTCCGGGACAGGGGGCGAAAAACTGTTTTTT. It yields the protein CASSSGTGGEKLFF.

This clonotype was observed a few times. V and J are TRBV7-3 and TRBJ2-3; TRBD2 is a possible D gene (7 bases). The V end lost 0 bases, the J end lost 2 bases, and 12 bases lay between the germline ends. Germline CDR1 reads SGHTA; CDR2 reads FQGTGA. This CDR3 is built from 16 residues. CDR3 sequence (DNA): TGTGCCAGCAGCTTAACCGGGGCGGGGGCCACAGATACGCAGTATTTT. As protein: CASSLTGAGATDTQYF. Using reference TRBV7-3 and TRBJ2-3 for the parts outside the CDR3, the full variable domain is GAGVSQTPSNKVTEKGKYVELRCDPISGHTALYWYRQSLGQGPEFLIYFQGTGAADDSGLPNDRFFAVRPEGSVSTLKIQRTERGDSAVYLCASSLTGAGATDTQYFGPGTRLTVL.

This chain links TRBV20-1 with TRBJ2-3; D gene unclear. V was shortened by 0 bases and J by 6 bases, with 22 bases between the two germline ends. The CDR3 sequence is 17 residues long. CDR1 and CDR2 from the germline V gene are DFQATT and SNEGSKA (reference sequence). Here the CDR3 reads CSARDEEPPVSADTQYF. The DNA for the CDR3 is TGCAGTGCTAGAGACGAGGAGCCCCCCGTGAGCGCGGATACGCAGTATTTT.

V usage is TRBV14 and J usage is TRBJ1-5; 8 bases fit TRBD1. In germline, CDR1 is SGHDN, CDR2 FVKESK. The CDR3 is 17 residues long. V shed 2 bases, J shed 9 bases, and the junction held 15 bases outside the gene matches. The CDR3 is CASSQMEGDRGGPPQHF. The CDR3 nucleotides are TGTGCCAGCAGCCAAATGGAGGGCGACAGGGGTGGCCCGCCCCAGCATTTT.

This clonotype occurred a few times. The chain employs TRBV4-1 and TRBJ2-7, with D perhaps assigned TRBD1 or TRBD2 (5 bases each). V lost 1 base, J lost 3 bases, and 13 bases lay in between. In germline, CDR1 is MGHRA, CDR2 YSYEKL. The CDR3 consists of 15 residues. The CDR3 DNA reads as TGCGCCAGCAGCCAAGCCGGGGACCCGTACTACGAGCAGTACTTC. This encodes CASSQAGDPYYEQYF.

This clonotype was seen ten or more times. The chain is built from TRBV12-3 or TRBV12-4 and TRBJ1-2; 7 bases are a match to TRBD1. CDR3 length equals 14 residues. After removal of 5 bases from V and 4 bases from J, the junction contained 7 bases not matched to a gene. The CDR3 here is CASSPQGTGYGYTF. The CDR3 region has the DNA TGTGCCAGCAGTCCACAGGGGACTGGCTATGGCTACACCTTC.

This clonotype was detected once. This sequence joins TRBV12-3 or TRBV12-4 and TRBJ2-7, with 7 bases fitting TRBD2. This CDR3 contains 13 residues. J gave up 4 bases and V 4 bases, and 4 bases lay outside the gene matches. The CDR3 DNA reads TGTGCCAGCAGTTACGGGAGGTCTTACGAGCAGTACTTC. This sequence encodes CASSYGRSYEQYF.

This clonotype was recorded once. The gene calls are TRBV29-1 and TRBJ2-3; unclear D gene. V lost 2 bases to trimming and J lost 4 bases, with 7 bases between them. CDR3 length equals 12 residues. The germline V gene has CDR1 SQVTM and CDR2 ANQGSEA. CDR3 protein: CSVELSADTQYF. In DNA form, the CDR3 reads TGCAGCGTTGAATTATCGGCAGATACGCAGTATTTT.

The chain links TRBV4-3 to TRBJ2-1; TRBD2 is a possible D gene (6 bases). V dropped 6 bases and J dropped 3 bases, with 15 bases sitting between them. The CDR3 is made up of 15 amino acids. CDR1 is LGHNA, CDR2 YSLEER, per germline. CDR3 nucleotides: TGCGCCAGCAGTTCGTCTCGGGAGTACTACAATGAGCAGTTCTTC. Protein sequence: CASSSSREYYNEQFF.

This clonotype was observed many times. This chain connects TRBV7-6 to TRBJ2-2; D ambiguous. CDR1 and CDR2 (germline): SGHVS, FNYEAQ. The ends were cut back, 4 bases at V and 8 bases at J, with 11 bases in the middle. This CDR3 has 13 residues. The DNA of the CDR3 is TGTGCCAGCAGCTCGTCCCAGCTTGGGGAGCTGTTTTTT. Its protein product is CASSSSQLGELFF.

This clonotype was detected only a few times. V gene TRBV20-1 combines with J gene TRBJ2-7, with a tentative D call TRBD1 (5 bases). The CDR3 covers 14 residues. Trimming removed 3 bases from V and 0 bases from J, with 12 bases in between. CDR1 is DFQATT and CDR2 is SNEGSKA in the germline V gene (reference sequence). CDR3 coding DNA: TGCAGTGCTAGTGATTTGGGGCTCTCCTACGAGCAGTACTTC. This sequence encodes CSASDLGLSYEQYF.

This clonotype was counted a few times. The rearrangement joins TRBV5-1 to TRBJ2-7; D gene uncertain. The CDR3 totals 15 residues. Germline V gene lookup returns CDR1 SGHRS and CDR2 YFSETQ. Trimming pared 0 bases from V and 2 bases from J, leaving 12 bases between. The CDR3 spells CASSLGDSPPYEQYF. In nucleotides, the CDR3 is TGCGCCAGCAGCTTGGGAGACTCCCCCCCCTACGAGCAGTACTTC.

The V gene is TRBV2, the J gene TRBJ2-1; D may be TRBD2 (6 bases). This CDR3 has 15 residues. The V gene's germline CDR1 is SNHLY and CDR2 FYNNEI. The V gene lost 7 bases and the J gene lost 2 bases, with 15 bases spanning the gap. This CDR3 is CASILSGNTYNEQFF. The CDR3 DNA is TGTGCCAGCATTCTTAGCGGAAACACCTACAATGAGCAGTTCTTC.

This clonotype was counted between two and nine times. V is TRBV9 and J is TRBJ2-2; TRBD2 might be the D (5 bases). The CDR3 is 17 amino acids. Germline lookup yields CDR1 SGDLS and CDR2 YYNGEE. Trimming shortened V by 3 bases and J by 2 bases, and 17 bases separated the two germline ends. The chain's CDR3 is CASSAGSFGGNTGELFF. The CDR3 bases are TGTGCCAGCAGCGCGGGATCCTTCGGCGGAAACACCGGGGAGCTGTTTTTT.

The chain couples TRBV29-1 to TRBJ2-1, with D possibly being TRBD1 (6 bases). The CDR3 runs to 14 residues. In germline, CDR1 is SQVTM, CDR2 ANQGSEA. V lost 4 bases and J lost 6, with 16 bases in between. The CDR3 is CSVGGGLGINEQFF. DNA for the CDR3: TGCAGCGTTGGAGGGGGATTAGGTATCAATGAGCAGTTCTTC.

This clonotype was recorded a few times. The CDR3 loop reads CAISEGDLLWEQYF. CDR3 in DNA: TGTGCCATCAGTGAGGGGGACCTCCTATGGGAGCAGTACTTC. V is TRBV10-3 and J is TRBJ2-7, with D perhaps assigned TRBD1 or TRBD2 (5 bases each). CDR3 length: 14 residues. Looked up from germline, CDR1 is ENHRY and CDR2 is SYGVKD. With 2 bases removed from V and 7 bases from J, the gap between germline ends came to 15 bases.

The table lists this clonotype with a few counts. The chain links TRBV5-6 to TRBJ1-2; D is undetermined. In germline, CDR1 is SGHDT, CDR2 YYEEEE. The CDR3 is 15 amino acids. Trimming left V 6 bases short and J 2 bases short, with 17 bases between. In DNA, the CDR3 is TGTGCCAGCATCGCGCATGGAATTGGGAACTATGGCTACACCTTC. Amino acid sequence: CASIAHGIGNYGYTF. Complete variable domain (other parts from reference TRBV5-6 and TRBJ1-2): DAGVTQSPTHLIKTRGQQVTLRCSPKSGHDTVSWYQQALGQGPQFIFQYYEEEERQRGNFPDRFSGHQFPNYSSELNVNALLLGDSALYLCASIAHGIGNYGYTFGSGTRLTVV.

The chain combines TRBV5-1 with TRBJ2-3; D is unclear. The CDR3 length is 16 residues. V was cut by 2 bases and J by 0 bases, with 13 bases left in between. Germline CDR1 and CDR2: SGHRS and YFSETQ. The CDR3 here is CASSFPSISSTDTQYF. The CDR3 coding sequence is TGCGCCAGCAGCTTTCCGTCTATCTCTAGCACAGATACGCAGTATTTT.

The gene calls are TRBV20-1 and TRBJ2-7, with TRBD2 matching 12 bases. Germline V gene lookup returns CDR1 DFQATT and CDR2 SNEGSKA (reference sequence). V lost 0 bases to trimming and J lost 10 bases; unmatched junction nucleotides: 16. This CDR3 region has 17 residues. CDR3 protein: CSARDPFSTSGRAVQYF. The CDR3 DNA sequence: TGCAGTGCTAGAGATCCTTTTTCGACTAGCGGGAGAGCCGTACAGTACTTC.

V is TRBV7-9 and J is TRBJ2-7; the match to TRBD2 covers 9 bases. The CDR3 has 16 amino acids. J was trimmed by 7 bases and V by 0 bases; bases with no gene match: 10. CDR1 and CDR2 from the germline V gene are SEHNR and FQNEAQ (reference sequence). The CDR3 nucleotides are TGTGCCAGCAGCTTAGCGCTAGCGGGGCTGACCTGGGAGCAGTACTTC. Amino acid sequence: CASSLALAGLTWEQYF. The variable domain in full, with the rest retrieved from reference TRBV7-9 and TRBJ2-7, is DTGVSQNPRHKITKRGQNVTFRCDPISEHNRLYWYRQTLGQGPEFLTYFQNEAQLEKSRLLSDRFSAERPKGSFSTLEIQRTEQGDSAMYLCASSLALAGLTWEQYFGPGTRLTVT.

This clonotype was detected ten times or more. The chain has TRBV3-1 and TRBJ2-5; a possible D gene is TRBD1 (5 bases). V gave up 4 bases and J gave up 7 bases, with 16 bases separating them. CDR3 length equals 14 residues. CDR1 LGHDT and CDR2 YNNKEL come from the germline V gene (reference sequence). The CDR3 sequence is CASSPYVGQGTQYF. The CDR3 DNA reads TGTGCCAGCAGCCCCTATGTGGGGCAGGGGACCCAGTACTTC.

This clonotype was observed many times. The V gene is TRBV12-3 or TRBV12-4, the J gene TRBJ2-1; 10 bases line up with TRBD2. The CDR3 covers 15 residues. V trimming: 3 bases; J trimming: 7 bases; junction bases outside the gene matches: 6. CDR3 in DNA: TGTGCCAGCAGTTTCCTAGCGGGAGCTGGGAATGAGCAGTTCTTC. Translated: CASSFLAGAGNEQFF.

This chain links TRBV12-3 or TRBV12-4 with TRBJ1-1; TRBD1 matches at 10 bases. This CDR3 is 18 amino acids long. V gave up 3 bases and J gave up 0 bases; unmatched junction bases: 10. CDR3 residues: CASSFPRQGAPMNTEAFF. As DNA, the CDR3 is TGTGCCAGCAGTTTCCCTAGACAGGGGGCCCCCATGAACACTGAAGCTTTCTTT.

This clonotype has a handful of counts. The chain combines TRBV9 with TRBJ1-2; D call uncertain. V was trimmed by 4 bases and J by 8 bases, leaving 15 bases between them. CDR1 is SGDLS, CDR2 YYNGEE, per germline. CDR3 length equals 13 residues. This CDR3 reads CASSPSAPRGYTF. The CDR3, as DNA: TGTGCCAGCAGCCCTTCGGCCCCACGGGGCTACACCTTC.

The chain combines TRBV15 with TRBJ2-7; no definite D call. V lost 6 bases, J lost 0 bases, and 9 bases lay in between. This CDR3 contains 13 residues. The germline V gene encodes CDR1 LNHNV and CDR2 YYDKDF (reference sequence). The CDR3 reads CATRVSVSYEQYF. CDR3 sequence (DNA): TGTGCCACCAGGGTTTCGGTCTCCTACGAGCAGTACTTC.

CDR3 sequence (DNA): TGTGCCAGCAGTGAAGGGGACCGAGGGACTAGCGTATACAATGAGCAGTTCTTC. Amino acids: CASSEGDRGTSVYNEQFF. The V and J genes are TRBV6-1 and TRBJ2-1, with 10 bases fitting TRBD2. V was pared by 1 base and J by 4 bases, with 10 bases of the junction left unmatched. Germline assignment: CDR1 MNHNS and CDR2 SASEGT. The CDR3 consists of 18 residues.

The V call is TRBV3-1, the J call TRBJ2-1; 13 bases line up with TRBD2. V was clipped by 1 base and J by 2 bases; unmatched bases: 8. Germline-derived CDR1 and CDR2 are LGHDT and YNNKEL (reference sequence). The length of the CDR3 is 19 residues. Here the CDR3 DNA reads TGTGCCAGCAGCCAAGTATCCCCAGGACTAGCGGGAGCCTACAATGAGCAGTTCTTC. This translates into CASSQVSPGLAGAYNEQFF.

This sequence joins TRBV7-3 and TRBJ2-3, with 7 bases aligning to TRBD2. Germline V gene sequence: CDR1 SGHTA, CDR2 FQGTGA. The trim removed 4 bases at V and 1 base at J, leaving 5 bases unmatched. The CDR3 has 15 amino acids. DNA of the CDR3: TGTGCCAGCAGCTCCCTAGCGGATGGCACAGATACGCAGTATTTT. This encodes CASSSLADGTDTQYF. Variable domain in full (rest from reference TRBV7-3 and TRBJ2-3): GAGVSQTPSNKVTEKGKYVELRCDPISGHTALYWYRQSLGQGPEFLIYFQGTGAADDSGLPNDRFFAVRPEGSVSTLKIQRTERGDSAVYLCASSSLADGTDTQYFGPGTRLTVL.

This sequence joins TRBV29-1 and TRBJ2-1; TRBD2 agrees at 13 bases. The germline V gene encodes CDR1 SQVTM and CDR2 ANQGSEA. The CDR3 has 14 amino acids. Unmatched junction bases numbered 4, after V lost 4 bases and J lost 7 bases. CDR3 loop: CSVAGLAGPNEQFF. The CDR3 coding sequence is TGCAGCGTTGCGGGACTAGCGGGACCGAATGAGCAGTTCTTC.

CDR3: CASSFTLTGELFF. The DNA for the CDR3 is TGTGCCAGCAGTTTTACCCTGACCGGGGAGCTGTTTTTT. The J gene is TRBJ2-2, the V gene TRBV27; D gene ambiguous. Trimming cost V 3 bases and J 5 bases, with 7 bases left between them. CDR1 and CDR2 from the germline V gene are MNHEY and SMNVEV (reference sequence). The CDR3 consists of 13 residues.

This chain connects TRBV4-3 to TRBJ1-4, with 7 bases identical to TRBD1. This CDR3 spans 15 amino acids. V lost 1 base and J lost 8; bases outside the gene matches: 7. CDR1 LGHNA and CDR2 YSLEER come from the germline V gene. Here the CDR3 reads CASSQVTDRREKLFF. CDR3 sequence (DNA): TGCGCCAGCAGCCAAGTTACGGACAGGCGCGAAAAACTGTTTTTT.